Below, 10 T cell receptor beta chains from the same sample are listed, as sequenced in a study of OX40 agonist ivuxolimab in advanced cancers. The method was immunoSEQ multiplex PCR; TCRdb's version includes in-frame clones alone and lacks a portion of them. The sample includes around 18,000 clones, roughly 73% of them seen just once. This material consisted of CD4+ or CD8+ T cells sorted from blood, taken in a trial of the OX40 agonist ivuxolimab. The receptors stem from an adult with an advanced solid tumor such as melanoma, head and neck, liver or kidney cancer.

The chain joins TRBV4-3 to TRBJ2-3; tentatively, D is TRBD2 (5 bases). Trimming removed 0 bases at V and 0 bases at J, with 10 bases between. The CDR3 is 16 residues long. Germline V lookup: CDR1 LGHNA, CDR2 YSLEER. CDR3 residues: CASSQERGTSTDTQYF. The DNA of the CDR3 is TGCGCCAGCAGCCAAGAACGGGGTACTAGCACAGATACGCAGTATTTT.

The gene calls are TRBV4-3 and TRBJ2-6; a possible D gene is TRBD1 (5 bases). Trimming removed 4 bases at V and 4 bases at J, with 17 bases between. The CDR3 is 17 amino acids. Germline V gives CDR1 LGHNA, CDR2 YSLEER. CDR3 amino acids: CASSPDARGSGANVLTF. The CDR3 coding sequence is TGCGCCAGCAGCCCGGACGCTAGGGGTTCCGGGGCCAACGTCCTGACTTTC.

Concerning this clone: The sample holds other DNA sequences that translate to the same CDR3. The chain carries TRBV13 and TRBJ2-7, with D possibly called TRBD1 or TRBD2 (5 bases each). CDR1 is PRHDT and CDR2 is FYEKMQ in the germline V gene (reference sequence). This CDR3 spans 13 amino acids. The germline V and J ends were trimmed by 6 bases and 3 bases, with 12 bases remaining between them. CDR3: CASSLGPGYEQYF. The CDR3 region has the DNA TGTGCCAGCAGTTTGGGACCTGGCTACGAGCAGTACTTC.

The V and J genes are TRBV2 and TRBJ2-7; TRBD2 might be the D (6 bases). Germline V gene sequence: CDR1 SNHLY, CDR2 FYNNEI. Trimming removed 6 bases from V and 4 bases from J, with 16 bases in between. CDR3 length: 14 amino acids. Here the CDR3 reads CASRTRGAFYEQYF. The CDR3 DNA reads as TGTGCCAGCAGGACTAGGGGAGCTTTTTACGAGCAGTACTTC.

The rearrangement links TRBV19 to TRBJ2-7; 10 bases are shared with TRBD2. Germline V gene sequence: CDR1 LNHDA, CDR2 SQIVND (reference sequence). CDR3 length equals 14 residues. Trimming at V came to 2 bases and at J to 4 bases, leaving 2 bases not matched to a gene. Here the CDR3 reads CASSILAGEYEQYF. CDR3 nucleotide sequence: TGTGCCAGTAGTATACTAGCGGGAGAATACGAGCAGTACTTC.

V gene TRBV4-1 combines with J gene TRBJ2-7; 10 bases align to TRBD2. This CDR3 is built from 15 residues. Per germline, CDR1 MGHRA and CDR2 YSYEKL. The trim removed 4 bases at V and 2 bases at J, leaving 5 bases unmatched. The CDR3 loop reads CASSRSSGSTYEQYF. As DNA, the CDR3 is TGCGCCAGCAGCCGATCTAGCGGGAGTACCTACGAGCAGTACTTC.

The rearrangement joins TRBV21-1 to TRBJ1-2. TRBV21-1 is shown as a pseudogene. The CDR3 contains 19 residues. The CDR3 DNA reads TGTGCCAGCAGCAAAGCAGGTCAGGGTCGAGGGGCTGCCTTCAGTGGCTACACCTTC. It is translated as CASSKAGQGRGAAFSGYTF.

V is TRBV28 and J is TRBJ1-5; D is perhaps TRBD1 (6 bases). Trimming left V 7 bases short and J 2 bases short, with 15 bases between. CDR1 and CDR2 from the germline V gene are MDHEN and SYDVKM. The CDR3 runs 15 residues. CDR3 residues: CASNDQQGGNQPQHF. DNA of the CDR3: TGTGCCAGCAATGACCAACAGGGTGGCAATCAGCCCCAGCATTTT.

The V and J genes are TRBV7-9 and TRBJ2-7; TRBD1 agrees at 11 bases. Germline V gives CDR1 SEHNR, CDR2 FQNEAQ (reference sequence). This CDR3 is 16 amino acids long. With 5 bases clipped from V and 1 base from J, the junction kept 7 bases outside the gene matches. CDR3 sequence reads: CASSARTGGQSYEQYF. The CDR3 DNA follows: TGTGCCAGCAGCGCCAGGACAGGGGGCCAGTCCTACGAGCAGTACTTC. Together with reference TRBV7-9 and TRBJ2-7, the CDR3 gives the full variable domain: DTGVSQNPRHKITKRGQNVTFRCDPISEHNRLYWYRQTLGQGPEFLTYFQNEAQLEKSRLLSDRFSAERPKGSFSTLEIQRTEQGDSAMYLCASSARTGGQSYEQYFGPGTRLTVT.

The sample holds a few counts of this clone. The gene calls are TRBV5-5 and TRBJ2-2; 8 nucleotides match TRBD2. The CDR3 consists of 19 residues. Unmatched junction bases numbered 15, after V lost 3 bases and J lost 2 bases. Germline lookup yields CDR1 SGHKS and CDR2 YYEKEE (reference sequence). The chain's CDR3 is CASSSTGSELADNTGELFF. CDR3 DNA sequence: TGTGCCAGCAGCTCTACAGGATCGGAACTAGCGGATAACACCGGGGAGCTGTTTTTT.